This T cell receptor (beta chain) was identified during a study of blood T cell repertoires in COVID-19. About the research overall: The samples span acute and convalescent COVID-19 from the United States, Italy and Spain.

Sequencing used immunoSEQ multiplex PCR; TCRdb keeps in-frame clones, though not all of them. Here the sample spans about 50,000 clones, about 88% being singletons. Germline CDR1 and CDR2: SNHLY and FYNNEI. The CDR3 sequence is 11 residues long. Comment on this clone: At one of its ends the junction is not consistent with the germline gene, which may arise from a read error.

The genes are TRBV2 and TRBJ2-4; the D is unclear. Material for sequencing was peripheral blood. This TCR came from a man in his 70s with active COVID-19. The chain's CDR3 is CASTARNIQYF. The CDR3 nucleotides are TGTGCCAGCACCGCCAGAAACATTCAGTACTTC.